The 22 T cell receptor beta chains in this list originate from one sample, sequenced in a study of T cell repertoires in cytomegalovirus infection. No antigen has been assigned to these receptors. Each CDR3 protein gets one entry after TCRdb re-called the reads with MiXCR. This repertoire shows approximately 910,000 distinct CDR3 sequences, around 30% found once; its top ten account for around 15%. The source was cultured CD8+ T cells from PBMCs, collected from culture after CMV antigen stimulation. The receptors here all came from a human donor in good health (CMV status not recorded). Some clones in this sample may be carry-over from other donors' samples.

The V gene is TRBV6-5, the J gene TRBJ1-2; maybe TRBD1 (5 bases). The CDR3 is made up of 16 amino acids. From germline, CDR1 is MNHEY and CDR2 SVGAGI. V lost 0 bases and J lost 5, with 16 bases in between. DNA for the CDR3: TGTGCCAGCAGTTACTCGATGGCAGCAGGGATTTATGGCTACACCTTC. Its protein is CASSYSMAAGIYGYTF.

The V and J genes are TRBV7-6 and TRBJ2-7; tentative D call: TRBD1 (5 bases). Trimming took off 6 bases at V and 5 bases at J, with 14 bases between the two ends. From germline, CDR1 is SGHVS and CDR2 FNYEAQ. The CDR3 runs to 13 residues. Written as DNA, the CDR3 is TGTGCCAGCAGTTTAAACAGGTTACACGAGCAGTACGTC. This encodes CASSLNRLHEQYV.

This clonotype was observed many times. The rearrangement uses TRBV6-1 and TRBJ2-1; perhaps D is TRBD1 or TRBD2 (5 bases each). The germline V gene has CDR1 MNHNS and CDR2 SASEGT. Trimming removed 2 bases from V and 0 bases from J, with 11 bases in between. The CDR3 covers 16 residues. The CDR3 loop reads CASSERGESSYNEQFF. In DNA, the CDR3 is TGTGCCAGCAGTGAAAGAGGGGAGAGCTCCTACAATGAGCAGTTCTTC.

The chain employs TRBV29-1 and TRBJ1-1; 10 bases are a match to TRBD1. This CDR3 contains 12 residues. After removal of 4 bases from V and 11 bases from J, the junction contained 7 bases not matched to a gene. CDR1 is SQVTM and CDR2 is ANQGSEA in the germline V gene. CDR3 residues: CSVARDRGEAFF. In DNA, the CDR3 is TGCAGCGTTGCCCGGGACAGGGGTGAGGCTTTCTTT.

The chain joins TRBV12-3 or TRBV12-4 to TRBJ2-1; D is possibly TRBD2 (6 bases). The CDR3 is made up of 15 amino acids. Trimming removed 1 base at V and 5 bases at J, with 12 bases between. CDR3 in amino acids: CASSLVGWGDNEQFF. DNA for the CDR3: TGTGCCAGCAGTTTAGTAGGGTGGGGGGACAATGAGCAGTTCTTC.

This clonotype was recorded a few times. This chain connects TRBV13 to TRBJ1-2; TRBD1 matches at 7 bases. CDR1 and CDR2 from the germline V gene are PRHDT and FYEKMQ (reference sequence). The CDR3 spans 15 residues. V was pared by 5 bases and J by 7 bases, with 13 bases of the junction left unmatched. In nucleotides, the CDR3 is TGTGCCAGCAGCCCGCTGGGACAGCCCGCGGGTGGCTACACCTTC. It specifies CASSPLGQPAGGYTF.

The chain is built from TRBV19 and TRBJ1-2, with TRBD1 matching 8 bases. The V gene end was trimmed by 4 bases and the J gene end by 7 bases; junction bases not matched to a gene: 5. CDR1 LNHDA and CDR2 SQIVND come from the germline V gene (reference sequence). The length of the CDR3 is 13 residues. The CDR3, as DNA: TGTGCCAGTAGTAGCGCGACAGGGGTTGGCTACACCTTC. This codes for CASSSATGVGYTF.

The rearrangement joins TRBV9 to TRBJ2-5; D remains ambiguous. Between the trimmed V and J ends, which lost 7 bases and 4 bases, there was a span of 17 bases. The length of the CDR3 is 14 residues. Germline V gene sequence: CDR1 SGDLS, CDR2 YYNGEE. This CDR3 reads CASSAGSGIETQYF. The CDR3 coding sequence is TGTGCCAGCTCCGCCGGCTCGGGTATAGAGACCCAGTACTTC. The whole variable domain, filled in from reference TRBV9 and TRBJ2-5, reads DSGVTQTPKHLITATGQRVTLRCSPRSGDLSVYWYQQSLDQGLQFLIQYYNGEERAKGNILERFSAQQFPDLHSELNLSSLELGDSALYFCASSAGSGIETQYFGPGTRLLVL.

The chain recombines TRBV6-6 with TRBJ2-7, with unresolved D. Per the germline V gene, CDR1 is MNHNY and CDR2 is SVGAGI (reference sequence). CDR3 length: 12 residues. CDR3 in DNA: TGTGTCAGCCTGGACGGCCGCAGGGAGCAGTACGTC. Its translation: CVSLDGRREQYV.

This chain links TRBV12-3 or TRBV12-4 with TRBJ2-1; weak D call: TRBD2 (6 bases). V lost 7 bases and J 9 bases, leaving 16 bases between the germline ends. The CDR3 covers 13 residues. The CDR3 loop reads CASTPGVSSEQFF. CDR3 DNA sequence: TGTGCCAGCACCCCGGGGGTCTCTAGTGAGCAGTTCTTC.

This clonotype has at least ten counts. The V call is TRBV12-3 or TRBV12-4, the J call TRBJ1-3, with 9 bases fitting TRBD1. CDR3 length equals 14 residues. Losses at the gene ends were 5 bases for V and 4 bases for J; bases not matched to a gene: 3. The CDR3 reads CASSGQGTGNTIYF. The CDR3 DNA sequence: TGTGCCAGCAGTGGACAGGGGACGGGAAACACCATATATTTT.

This clonotype was seen just once. This clone may be a read error of a much larger clone one base away. The rearrangement joins TRBV7-2 to TRBJ1-1; TRBD1 might be the D (6 bases). In germline, CDR1 is SGHTA, CDR2 FQGNSA. The CDR3 has 15 residues. The CDR3 is CVSSPKDSMNTEAFF. The CDR3 DNA is TGTGTCAGCAGCCCCAAGGACAGTATGAACACTGAAGCTTTCTTT.

The table lists this clonotype with a few counts. This sequence joins TRBV7-9 and TRBJ1-1; D not resolved. The V end was cut by 1 base, the J end by 3 bases, with 9 bases between. The germline CDR1 and CDR2 sequences are SEHNR and FQNEAQ (reference sequence). The CDR3 runs 14 residues. This chain's CDR3 is CASSLGHKDTEAFF. Here the CDR3 DNA reads TGTGCCAGCAGCTTAGGCCACAAAGACACTGAAGCTTTCTTT.

The gene calls are TRBV27 and TRBJ2-5, with 8 bases matching TRBD2. CDR3 size: 16 residues. The V gene end was trimmed by 6 bases and the J gene end by 4 bases; junction bases not matched to a gene: 13. The germline V gene has CDR1 MNHEY and CDR2 SMNVEV (reference sequence). The CDR3 loop is CASSPIDGGAGETQYF. As DNA, the CDR3 is TGTGCCAGCAGCCCTATCGACGGGGGGGCCGGAGAGACCCAGTACTTC.

The chain combines TRBV4-1 with TRBJ1-2; D is unclear. The CDR3 contains 12 residues. V gave up 2 bases and J gave up 2 bases, with 3 bases separating them. Germline V gene data show CDR1 as MGHRA and CDR2 as YSYEKL. CDR3 in DNA: TGCGCCAGCAGCCAAACGAACTATGGCTACACCTTC. It specifies CASSQTNYGYTF.

This sequence joins TRBV29-1 and TRBJ2-2; TRBD1 matches at 8 bases. J lost 6 bases, V lost 5 bases, and 17 bases had no gene match. The CDR3 loop spans 17 amino acids. In germline, CDR1 is SQVTM, CDR2 ANQGSEA. This CDR3 is CSVRSSTGVSFAGELFF. DNA for the CDR3: TGCAGCGTTAGGTCCTCGACAGGGGTGAGCTTCGCCGGGGAGCTGTTTTTT.

The chain uses TRBV7-4 and TRBJ1-1, with D uncertain. The CDR3 is made up of 12 amino acids. Between the trimmed V and J ends, which lost 6 bases and 6 bases, there was a span of 11 bases. Germline values: CDR1 SGHVT, CDR2 SQSDAQ. Written as DNA, the CDR3 is TGTGCCAGCAGGCGCGGGGAACCTGAAGCTTTCTTT. It encodes CASRRGEPEAFF.

This clonotype was seen only a few times. The chain employs TRBV4-1 and TRBJ1-2, with 7 bases that match TRBD1. V was clipped by 1 base and J by 4 bases; unmatched bases: 3. CDR1 and CDR2 from the germline V gene are MGHRA and YSYEKL. The CDR3 covers 14 residues. CDR3 DNA sequence: TGCGCCAGCAGCCAAGCAGGGGACAGCTATGGCTACACCTTC. Translating gives CASSQAGDSYGYTF.

This clonotype occurred many times. The CDR3 loop is CASKHKRGADTQYF. In DNA, the CDR3 is TGTGCCAGCAAGCACAAAAGGGGTGCAGATACGCAGTATTTT. This rearrangement joins TRBV7-8 to TRBJ2-3, with D perhaps TRBD1 (5 bases). The germline gives CDR1 SGHVS, CDR2 FQNEAQ. The CDR3 is 14 amino acids. The ends were cut back, 7 bases at V and 4 bases at J, with 15 bases in the middle.

This chain links TRBV20-1 with TRBJ2-7, with D possibly being TRBD1 (5 bases). CDR3 length: 13 residues. With 1 base removed from V and 4 bases from J, the gap between germline ends came to 11 bases. Germline V CDR1 and CDR2: DFQATT, SNEGSKA (reference sequence). CDR3 DNA: TGCAGTGCTAGAGTCGGCAGGGTATACGAGCAGTACTTC. Protein: CSARVGRVYEQYF.

This clonotype occurred a few times. This sequence joins TRBV7-9 and TRBJ1-1; D call uncertain. The germline CDR1 and CDR2 sequences are SEHNR and FQNEAQ (reference sequence). The V end was cut by 1 base, the J end by 6 bases, with 6 bases between. This CDR3 comprises 12 residues. CDR3 in DNA: TGTGCCAGCAGCTTAGTGAGCGCTGAAGCTTTCTTT. Residues: CASSLVSAEAFF. Filled out from reference TRBV7-9 and TRBJ1-1, the complete variable domain reads DTGVSQNPRHKITKRGQNVTFRCDPISEHNRLYWYRQTLGQGPEFLTYFQNEAQLEKSRLLSDRFSAERPKGSFSTLEIQRTEQGDSAMYLCASSLVSAEAFFGQGTRLTVV.

This clonotype was counted ten times or more. V usage is TRBV7-2 and J usage is TRBJ2-1, with TRBD2 identical over 8 bases. J gave up 14 bases and V 1 base, and 19 bases lay outside the gene matches. CDR3 length equals 17 residues. Per germline, CDR1 SGHTA and CDR2 FQGNSA. Written as DNA, the CDR3 is TGTGCCAGCAGCTTAGGTGGGAAGGCGGGGGGCCCCCTCGGTGAGTTCTTC. Encoded protein: CASSLGGKAGGPLGEFF.